The 24 T cell receptor beta chains in this list originate from one sample, sequenced in a study of blood T cell repertoires in COVID-19. Sequencing was performed with immunoSEQ multiplex PCR; in TCRdb, only in-frame clones are kept and a portion is missing. Of some 280,000 clones listed, around 86% are singletons. Source material: peripheral blood. The receptor source for this set is a woman between 40 and 55 years old who had recovered from COVID-19.

The rearrangement uses TRBV19 and TRBJ2-3, with TRBD2 matching over 8 bases. Germline assignment: CDR1 LNHDA and CDR2 SQIVND (reference sequence). The CDR3 spans 16 residues. Trimming removed 5 bases from V and 6 bases from J; junction bases left unmatched: 13. The chain's CDR3 is CASSWLSGGLKDTQYF. Written as DNA, the CDR3 is TGTGCCAGTAGTTGGCTTTCGGGAGGGCTGAAGGATACGCAGTATTTT.

V gene TRBV27 combines with J gene TRBJ2-7, with TRBD1 matching over 8 bases. Trimming at V came to 3 bases and at J to 3 bases, leaving 10 bases not matched to a gene. Germline CDR1 MNHEY, CDR2 SMNVEV (reference sequence). This CDR3 is 16 amino acids long. CDR3 nucleotides: TGTGCCAGCAGTTTTTCCGCGGGACAGGACAGCTACGAGCAGTACTTC. Encoded protein: CASSFSAGQDSYEQYF.

This chain connects TRBV27 to TRBJ2-3; 7 bases are shared with TRBD2. Germline trimming cut 7 bases from V and 4 bases from J; bases unmatched to any gene: 14. Germline loops: CDR1 MNHEY, CDR2 SMNVEV (reference sequence). The CDR3 consists of 16 residues. The CDR3 loop reads CASTPWAGEWADTQYF. The CDR3 DNA reads TGTGCCAGCACCCCTTGGGCGGGAGAGTGGGCAGATACGCAGTATTTT.

In this sample, this clone turned up a few times. V is TRBV29-1 and J is TRBJ1-2; weak D call: TRBD1 (5 bases). Germline CDR1 reads SQVTM; CDR2 reads ANQGSEA. The CDR3 contains 12 residues. V lost 6 bases and J 0 bases, leaving 8 bases between the germline ends. The CDR3 bases are TGCAGCGTCCTGACAGCTAACTATGGCTACACCTTC. It specifies CSVLTANYGYTF.

The chain joins TRBV18 to TRBJ1-1; 9 bases are a match to TRBD1. Germline V gene sequence: CDR1 KGHSH, CDR2 LQKENI. This CDR3 region has 15 residues. J gave up 5 bases and V 4 bases, and 8 bases lay outside the gene matches. Here the CDR3 reads CASSLDRGAGTEAFF. The CDR3 nucleotides are TGTGCCAGCTCACTAGACAGGGGGGCCGGGACTGAAGCTTTCTTT.

This clone was counted between two and nine times. The chain is built from TRBV18 and TRBJ2-6, with D perhaps matching TRBD1 (5 bases). Trimming took 0 bases from V and 0 from J, leaving 15 bases between them. CDR1 and CDR2 (germline): KGHSH, LQKENI. The CDR3 has 19 residues. In DNA, the CDR3 is TGTGCCAGCTCACCACCGTCACAGGTTGTCCACTCTGGGGCCAACGTCCTGACTTTC. It codes for CASSPPSQVVHSGANVLTF.

V is TRBV5-1 and J is TRBJ2-1; 7 nucleotides match TRBD1. The CDR3 totals 15 residues. CDR1 is SGHRS and CDR2 is YFSETQ in the germline V gene. Losses at the gene ends were 3 bases for V and 0 bases for J; bases not matched to a gene: 3. The CDR3 is CASSSGGISYNEQFF. CDR3 nucleotide sequence: TGCGCCAGCAGCTCAGGGGGTATCTCCTACAATGAGCAGTTCTTC.

This clone was found a few times. The V and J genes are TRBV24-1 and TRBJ2-2, with TRBD1 identical over 9 bases. V was pared by 3 bases and J by 6 bases, with 7 bases of the junction left unmatched. The CDR3 length is 16 residues. Germline V lookup: CDR1 KGHDR, CDR2 SFDVKD. For the CDR3, the DNA is TGTGCCACCAGTGATCCGGGACAGGGAGGAGCCGGGGAGCTGTTTTTT. Translation gives CATSDPGQGGAGELFF.

Only one count was recorded for this clone. V and J are TRBV27 and TRBJ2-1, with D perhaps matching TRBD2 (6 bases). In germline, CDR1 is MNHEY, CDR2 SMNVEV (reference sequence). V lost 6 bases to trimming and J lost 5 bases, with 26 bases between them. CDR3 length: 18 residues. This CDR3 reads CASRSLLSATGLNNEQFF. The DNA of the CDR3 is TGTGCCAGCAGAAGTTTACTCTCCGCTACAGGACTAAACAATGAGCAGTTCTTC.

The chain recombines TRBV6-6 with TRBJ1-1, with TRBD1 matching over 9 bases. The germline V gene has CDR1 MNHNY and CDR2 SVGAGI (reference sequence). The CDR3 contains 15 residues. Unmatched junction bases numbered 4, after V lost 2 bases and J lost 3 bases. The CDR3 coding sequence is TGTGCCAGCAGTTACCTTGACAGGGGGGACACTGAAGCTTTCTTT. It is translated as CASSYLDRGDTEAFF.

The chain is built from TRBV2 and TRBJ2-2, with no clear D. V lost 4 bases and J lost 6, with 6 bases in between. CDR3 length: 12 residues. CDR1 is SNHLY and CDR2 is FYNNEI in the germline V gene. In DNA form, the CDR3 reads TGTGCCAGCAGTGGCCTAGCCGGGGAGCTGTTTTTT. Amino acids: CASSGLAGELFF.

V usage is TRBV28 and J usage is TRBJ2-7; D not resolved. Germline-derived CDR1 and CDR2 are MDHEN and SYDVKM. The CDR3 consists of 14 residues. V lost 6 bases, J lost 2 bases, and 14 bases lay in between. CDR3 residues: CASSNFAGPYEQYF. DNA of the CDR3: TGTGCCAGCAGCAACTTCGCCGGTCCCTACGAGCAGTACTTC.

CDR3 protein: CASREGGTQYF. The CDR3 DNA follows: TGTGCCTCAAGGGAGGGAGGGACCCAGTACTTC. The rearrangement links TRBV10-3 to TRBJ2-5, with 7 bases aligning to TRBD2. V lost 11 bases and J lost 7; bases outside the gene matches: 7. This CDR3 comprises 11 residues. CDR1 and CDR2 from the germline V gene are ENHRY and SYGVKD.

This chain links TRBV28 with TRBJ1-5; D gene uncertain. Germline V lookup: CDR1 MDHEN, CDR2 SYDVKM. Trimming took 1 base from V and 4 from J, leaving 5 bases between them. The CDR3 is 13 residues long. The CDR3 spells CASSLSRNQPQHF. CDR3 in DNA: TGTGCCAGCAGTTTATCCAGAAATCAGCCCCAGCATTTT.

The gene calls are TRBV19 and TRBJ1-6; possibly TRBD1 for D (5 bases). Trimming left V 5 bases short and J 10 bases short, with 15 bases between. This CDR3 is 14 amino acids long. Germline V gene sequence: CDR1 LNHDA, CDR2 SQIVND (reference sequence). The CDR3 nucleotides read TGTGCCAGTAGTGCCTCAAAGGGGAACTCACCCCTCCACTTT. Translation: CASSASKGNSPLHF.

This chain joins TRBV18 and TRBJ1-2; possible D gene TRBD1, 6 bases. With 3 bases removed from V and 4 bases from J, the gap between germline ends came to 15 bases. The V gene's germline CDR1 is KGHSH and CDR2 LQKENI. CDR3 length equals 15 residues. CDR3 coding DNA: TGTGCCAGCTCACCGGACAGCGGGGCGATCTATGGCTACACCTTC. Translation: CASSPDSGAIYGYTF.

This rearrangement joins TRBV5-8 to TRBJ2-7, with TRBD2 matching over 12 bases. Germline CDR1 is SGHTS and CDR2 is YDEGEE. V was pared by 1 base and J by 1 base, with 15 bases of the junction left unmatched. The CDR3 consists of 20 residues. CDR3 nucleotide sequence: TGTGCCAGCAGCTTGTCCCGGCGACTAGCGGGAGTCGGTTTATCCTACGAGCAGTACTTC. Translation: CASSLSRRLAGVGLSYEQYF.

The chain has TRBV5-1 and TRBJ2-3, with 9 bases aligning to TRBD2. Unmatched junction bases numbered 7, after V lost 3 bases and J lost 5 bases. The CDR3 is 15 amino acids. Germline CDR1 is SGHRS and CDR2 is YFSETQ. In DNA, the CDR3 is TGCGCCAGCAGCTCCGGGACTAGCATTGGAGATACGCAGTATTTT. Its translation is CASSSGTSIGDTQYF.

The rearrangement uses TRBV5-8 and TRBJ2-7, with TRBD2 matching 10 bases. The CDR3 spans 15 residues. With V trimmed by 5 bases and J by 3 bases, 8 bases remained unmatched. The V gene's germline CDR1 is SGHTS and CDR2 YDEGEE. The CDR3: CASSLASSGSYEQYF. The CDR3 DNA reads as TGTGCCAGCAGTCTGGCATCTAGCGGGAGCTACGAGCAGTACTTC.

This rearrangement joins TRBV7-3 to TRBJ2-2; TRBD2 matches 7 bases. The CDR3 is 14 residues long. The junction had 1 base not matched to a gene; V was cut back by 4 bases and J by 2 bases. Germline lookup yields CDR1 SGHTA and CDR2 FQGTGA. The chain's CDR3 is CASSWGLNTGELFF. The CDR3 DNA follows: TGTGCCAGCAGCTGGGGACTAAACACCGGGGAGCTGTTTTTT.

The V call is TRBV27, the J call TRBJ2-5; TRBD2 agrees at 10 bases. The V segment lost 0 bases and the J segment 1 base; nucleotides outside the gene matches: 2. Germline lookup yields CDR1 MNHEY and CDR2 SMNVEV (reference sequence). This CDR3 comprises 16 residues. In DNA, the CDR3 is TGTGCCAGCAGTTTATCGGCTAGCGGGAGCCAAGAGACCCAGTACTTC. It yields the protein CASSLSASGSQETQYF.

The rearrangement links TRBV5-7 to TRBJ1-5; D uncertain. TRBV5-7 is marked as an open reading frame, function uncertain. The CDR3 consists of 14 residues. The ends were cut back, 2 bases at V and 3 bases at J, with 9 bases in the middle. Here the CDR3 reads CASSFLGSNQPQHF. The CDR3 DNA reads TGTGCCAGCAGCTTTTTGGGCTCCAATCAGCCCCAGCATTTT.

The J gene is TRBJ2-2, the V gene TRBV7-2; D ambiguous. CDR1 and CDR2 (germline): SGHTA, FQGNSA. V lost 3 bases, J lost 2 bases, and 13 bases lay in between. This CDR3 is built from 16 residues. The CDR3 reads CASSLFGTDNTGELFF. In DNA form, the CDR3 reads TGTGCCAGCAGCTTGTTCGGCACAGACAACACCGGGGAGCTGTTTTTT.

V gene TRBV27 combines with J gene TRBJ2-3; D is possibly TRBD1 (5 bases). The CDR3 is 14 residues long. The V gene lost 3 bases and the J gene lost 2 bases, with 9 bases spanning the gap. Germline V CDR1 and CDR2: MNHEY, SMNVEV (reference sequence). In DNA form, the CDR3 reads TGTGCCAGCAGTTTCGTCAGGGCCACAGATACGCAGTATTTT. It specifies CASSFVRATDTQYF.